This TCR beta chain was identified during a study of T cells in Graves' hyperthyroidism and ophthalmopathy (dated 2019 in TCRdb). Background on the whole study: Peripheral blood samples were taken at initial diagnosis, before any treatment was given. TCR V-J signatures able to tell the groups apart were searched for in a discovery cohort of 90 to 100 patients, of whom more than 40 had Graves' ophthalmopathy and some 60 had stable Graves' hyperthyroidism. An independent validation cohort of fewer than 20 hyperthyroidism patients and about 16 patients who later progressed to ophthalmopathy tested prospective prediction of ophthalmopathy. For training and testing, the 100 or so patients in the discovery cohort were randomly divided in a 7:3 ratio. Thyroid tissue and blood T-cell repertoires from six Graves' hyperthyroidism patients were also compared in the study. Once sampling was done, hyperthyroidism patients were given methimazole at a starting dose of 30 mg daily, whereas ophthalmopathy patients were given high-dose intravenous methylprednisolone. The paper reports TCR Vbeta CDR3 sequencing of 135 peripheral blood samples: under 45 ophthalmopathy, fewer than 80 hyperthyroidism and approximately 17 progressor patients. The research as a whole found: A 13 V-J signature model separated ophthalmopathy from stable hyperthyroidism, with approximately 87% sensitivity and roughly 81% specificity in cross-validation and 80%/75% in testing. No statistical method was used to set the sample size in advance, and investigators knew the group allocation. In validation, the model predicted progression to ophthalmopathy with roughly 70% sensitivity and around 72% specificity, a median of 6.5 months before onset. Most expanded thyroid clonotypes (frequency above 0.001) were also found in blood, which suggests that blood repertoires may mirror thyroid immune responses.

The TCR beta CDR3 regions were amplified from the RNA transcripts. The first round of RT-PCR for the TCR CDR3 was performed with the HTBI primer set and the Qiagen OneStep RT-PCR kit. Libraries were constructed in a second round of multiplex PCR, after which size selection and purification were carried out. Sequencing of the libraries was done on an Illumina HiSeq2000 using paired-end 100 bp reads. The paper's data handling went like this. SOAPnuke was used to process the raw data, removing reads that contained adapters or uncalled bases, had a mean Phred below 15, or lacked an exact match to the constant primer or identifier. High-quality paired reads were merged using COPE v1.2.5, and each unique nucleotide sequence was defined as a clonotype. MiTCR v1.1 was used to align the clonotypes against IMGT TRBV, TRBD and TRBJ reference segments. Only V-J combinations with frequency above 0.0001, covering 99% to 99.2% of repertoires, were analysed. The TCS score was defined as the ratio of F50 (clonal expansion) to E x V (chaos), calculated using BLOSUM62-based TCRdist between CDR3 peptides within each V-J. Welch's t-statistics and random forest reduced around 550 V-J features to 10 to 15, which were used in a naive Bayes classifier (R e1071). The public reads were reanalyzed by TCRdb: fastp trimming at Q25, MiXCR alignment, in-frame beta chains only. Duplicate CDR3 protein sequences are folded into a single record with the most common DNA and genes. These V and J calls originate from TCRdb's pipeline instead of the authors' own analysis. The sample table shows 380,000 or so distinct CDR3 sequences, and 13% are seen once. Of the sample, less than 25% is held by the ten largest clones.

Hyperthyroidism patients were newly diagnosed, with disease duration under 2 months, and aged 18 to 65 years. The study excluded patients with uncontrolled infections, other autoimmune diseases, pregnancy or lactation. Diagnoses relied on clinical symptoms, serum thyroxine and TRAb, thyroid ultrasound and orbital computed tomography. For progressor patients, blood was drawn at the first diagnosis of hyperthyroidism, before any ophthalmopathy symptoms had appeared. PBMCs were isolated from roughly 10 ml of fresh peripheral blood by Ficoll-Paque density gradient centrifugation. Progressor patients were first diagnosed with Graves' hyperthyroidism and then developed ophthalmopathy during follow-up. Total RNA was extracted using Trizol reagent, and RNA quality was assessed on an Agilent 2100 Bioanalyzer. V lost 4 bases and J lost 6 bases; the stretch between them is 11 bases long. CDR1 and CDR2 are read off the germline V gene as SGHRS and YFSETQ. Reading from cysteine to phenylalanine, the CDR3 counts 13 amino acids. Solely the CDR3 DNA is kept, with 39 bases framed from the first base.

This clonotype was seen many times. Its antigen specificity is not known. No much larger clone exists at a distance of one base, and base qualities are not known. The chain is encoded by TRBV5-1 joined to TRBJ2-1, with the identity of the D gene unclear. The specimen was blood. The TCR comes from a man aged 25 to 45 with Graves' hyperthyroidism that later progressed to Graves' ophthalmopathy. In nucleotides, the sequence is TGCGCCAGCAGCCCTTGGACCGGCAATGAGCAGTTCTTC. Its protein reads: CASSPWTGNEQFF.